Below are 25 T cell receptor beta chains sequenced from a single sample in a study of vaccination and CD4 T cells after COVID-19 (dated by TCRdb to 2022 to 2024). The protocol used for the library was PCR. Sequencing was carried out with an Illumina iSeq 100. Through fastp at Q25 and MiXCR, TCRdb rebuilt clones from the public reads, retaining in-frame beta chains. Duplicate CDR3 protein sequences are folded into a single record with the most common DNA and genes. This sample lists roughly 25,000 distinct CDR3 sequences; around 53% were detected once. 0.85% to 1.2% of the sample is in the top ten clones. Sequenced here: CD4+ T cells from blood, sampled before SARS-CoV-2 vaccination. All receptors come from a human donor who had recovered from COVID-19.

The chain couples TRBV10-3 to TRBJ2-7; 8 bases match TRBD1. After removal of 4 bases from V and 7 bases from J, the junction contained 15 bases not matched to a gene. The CDR3 spans 16 residues. From germline, CDR1 is ENHRY and CDR2 SYGVKD. This CDR3 reads CAISGAFGTGREEQYF. The CDR3 DNA reads as TGTGCCATCAGTGGCGCATTCGGGACAGGACGCGAGGAGCAGTACTTC.

The table lists this clonotype with a few counts. This chain joins TRBV2 and TRBJ2-5; 8 bases are a match to TRBD2. With 6 bases clipped from V and 4 bases from J, the junction kept 10 bases outside the gene matches. Germline values: CDR1 SNHLY, CDR2 FYNNEI. This CDR3 has 15 residues. The CDR3 DNA reads as TGTGCCAGCAGACCGGGACTAGGACTTTCAGAGACCCAGTACTTC. This encodes CASRPGLGLSETQYF.

The table lists this clonotype with a count of one. The CDR3 is CASSQLGQGAYEQYF. The CDR3 nucleotides read TGTGCCAGCAGCCAACTAGGACAGGGGGCATACGAGCAGTACTTC. The chain uses TRBV5-5 and TRBJ2-7, with TRBD1 matching 11 bases. The CDR3 runs to 15 residues. Trimming cost V 4 bases and J 4 bases; bases outside gene matches: 7. Germline-derived CDR1 and CDR2 are SGHKS and YYEKEE (reference sequence).

The table lists this clonotype with a few counts. The chain recombines TRBV20-1 with TRBJ2-7; D unresolved. Germline CDR1 reads DFQATT; CDR2 reads SNEGSKA (reference sequence). Trimming shortened V by 0 bases and J by 4 bases, and 13 bases separated the two germline ends. This CDR3 contains 14 residues. The CDR3 region is CSARDGIAGYEQYF. CDR3 DNA sequence: TGCAGTGCTAGAGATGGGATCGCCGGATACGAGCAGTACTTC.

This chain connects TRBV7-3 to TRBJ1-2, with TRBD1 matching 7 bases. The CDR3 sequence is 14 residues long. Losses at the gene ends were 3 bases for V and 3 bases for J; bases not matched to a gene: 4. Germline CDR1 SGHTA, CDR2 FQGTGA. Here the CDR3 DNA reads TGTGCCAGCAGCTTGGGGCAGGGGGACTATGGCTACACCTTC. Its protein is CASSLGQGDYGYTF.

The chain uses TRBV19 and TRBJ1-5; D ambiguous. CDR1 and CDR2 from the germline V gene are LNHDA and SQIVND (reference sequence). V lost 5 bases and J lost 0, with 14 bases in between. The CDR3 covers 16 residues. DNA for the CDR3: TGTGCCAGTAGTCCCCGGATCAGAAATAGCAATCAGCCCCAGCATTTT. Translating it yields CASSPRIRNSNQPQHF.

A word on this clonotype: Compared with germline, one end of the junction differs, possibly owing to a read error. The rearrangement uses TRBV6-1 and TRBJ2-1, with D possibly matching TRBD1 (6 bases). Germline loops: CDR1 MNHNS, CDR2 SASEGT. This CDR3 region has 13 residues. The CDR3 sequence is CASSEDRLSEQFF. CDR3 coding DNA: TGTGCCAGCAGCGAAGACAGGCTAAGTGAGCAGTTCTTC.

This clonotype was counted between two and nine times. This rearrangement joins TRBV20-1 to TRBJ1-1, with 7 bases fitting TRBD1. The germline V gene encodes CDR1 DFQATT and CDR2 SNEGSKA (reference sequence). The CDR3 runs to 14 residues. The ends lost 1 base at V and 0 bases at J; junction bases unmatched: 2. Written as DNA, the CDR3 is TGCAGTGCTAGAGCGGGGACAGTGAACACTGAAGCTTTCTTT. Its translation: CSARAGTVNTEAFF.

This clonotype was seen once. This sequence joins TRBV24-1 and TRBJ2-3; TRBD2 agrees at 10 bases. Trimming at V came to 4 bases and at J to 0 bases, leaving 3 bases not matched to a gene. The CDR3 consists of 16 residues. The V gene's germline CDR1 is KGHDR and CDR2 SFDVKD. CDR3 amino acids: CATSDLTSGSTDTQYF. DNA of the CDR3: TGTGCCACCAGTGACCTGACTAGCGGGAGCACAGATACGCAGTATTTT.

Only a few counts were recorded for this clonotype. This chain links TRBV6-1 with TRBJ1-1; 8 bases line up with TRBD1. CDR3 length equals 16 residues. The V segment lost 6 bases and the J segment 1 base; nucleotides outside the gene matches: 10. Germline V lookup: CDR1 MNHNS, CDR2 SASEGT. The CDR3, as DNA: TGTGCCAGCAGAGGCGCCGAAGGACAGGGGAACACTGAAGCTTTCTTT. Translating gives CASRGAEGQGNTEAFF.

The V gene is TRBV20-1, the J gene TRBJ2-1; possibly TRBD2 for D (5 bases). Looked up from germline, CDR1 is DFQATT and CDR2 is SNEGSKA (reference sequence). The CDR3 contains 16 residues. The V and J ends lost 1 base and 0 bases respectively, with 13 bases between them. The CDR3 loop is CSARGSAGYSYNEQFF. The DNA of the CDR3 is TGCAGTGCTAGAGGAAGCGCGGGTTACTCCTACAATGAGCAGTTCTTC.

This clonotype was observed a handful of times. The rearrangement uses TRBV2 and TRBJ2-5; D may be TRBD1 (6 bases). This CDR3 is 13 amino acids long. In germline, CDR1 is SNHLY, CDR2 FYNNEI. V shed 5 bases and J shed 4 bases, with 11 bases lying between them. CDR3 sequence reads: CASSTDSRETQYF. CDR3 sequence (DNA): TGTGCCAGCAGTACGGACAGCAGAGAGACCCAGTACTTC. The variable domain in full, with the rest retrieved from reference TRBV2 and TRBJ2-5, is EPEVTQTPSHQVTQMGQEVILRCVPISNHLYFYWYRQILGQKVEFLVSFYNNEISEKSEIFDDQFSVERPDGSNFTLKIRSTKLEDSAMYFCASSTDSRETQYFGPGTRLLVL.

V gene TRBV2 combines with J gene TRBJ2-1; TRBD2 matches 9 bases. Unmatched junction bases numbered 4, after V lost 4 bases and J lost 9 bases. This CDR3 region has 13 residues. The germline V gene encodes CDR1 SNHLY and CDR2 FYNNEI. Written as DNA, the CDR3 is TGTGCCAGCAGTGGAGGACTAGCGCGTGAGCAGTTCTTC. Translation gives CASSGGLAREQFF.

This sequence joins TRBV28 and TRBJ2-7; 8 bases line up with TRBD2. The V gene's germline CDR1 is MDHEN and CDR2 SYDVKM. V trimming: 2 bases; J trimming: 4 bases; junction bases outside the gene matches: 7. CDR3 size: 15 residues. The CDR3 bases are TGTGCCAGCAGTTTAGCGGGGGGCGCCGAATACGAGCAGTACTTC. It codes for CASSLAGGAEYEQYF.

The chain is built from TRBV28 and TRBJ2-7; no firm D call. Trimming took off 4 bases at V and 2 bases at J, with 3 bases between the two ends. The CDR3 has 11 amino acids. Germline CDR1 MDHEN, CDR2 SYDVKM. CDR3 amino acids: CASSYAYEQYF. CDR3 nucleotides: TGTGCCAGCAGTTACGCCTACGAGCAGTACTTC.

This clonotype was picked up one time. At one end, the junction sequence differs from germline, possibly due to a read error. The gene calls are TRBV9 and TRBJ1-6; D is possibly TRBD1 (6 bases). The germline gives CDR1 SGDLS, CDR2 YYNGEE. The CDR3 extends over 12 amino acids. The CDR3 reads CASSQTGSPLHF. CDR3 bases: TGTGCGAGCAGCCAAACAGGGAGCCCCCTCCACTTT.

The gene calls are TRBV5-1 and TRBJ1-6; D unresolved. The CDR3 is made up of 15 amino acids. The V and J ends lost 5 bases and 6 bases respectively, with 15 bases between them. Per germline, CDR1 SGHRS and CDR2 YFSETQ. The DNA for the CDR3 is TGCGCCAGCAGGGTCGCCCTGGTGGTTAATTCACCCCTCCACTTT. This sequence encodes CASRVALVVNSPLHF.

The rearrangement links TRBV28 to TRBJ2-7; possibly TRBD1 or TRBD2 for D (5 bases each). The CDR3 has 12 residues. In germline, CDR1 is MDHEN, CDR2 SYDVKM. Between the trimmed V and J ends, which lost 5 bases and 6 bases, there was a span of 11 bases. CDR3 region: CASSAPRGEQYF. CDR3 coding DNA: TGTGCCAGCAGTGCCCCGAGGGGCGAGCAGTACTTC. The whole variable domain, filled in from reference TRBV28 and TRBJ2-7, reads DVKVTQSSRYLVKRTGEKVFLECVQDMDHENMFWYRQDPGLGLRLIYFSYDVKMKEKGDIPEGYSVSREKKERFSLILESASTNQTSMYLCASSAPRGEQYFGPGTRLTVT.

This chain uses TRBV7-2 with TRBJ2-1; D unclear. Trimming removed 5 bases at V and 7 bases at J, with 15 bases between. The germline V gene encodes CDR1 SGHTA and CDR2 FQGNSA. The CDR3 totals 14 residues. CDR3 region: CASSQGPVGNEQFF. CDR3 DNA sequence: TGTGCCAGCAGCCAAGGGCCGGTCGGGAATGAGCAGTTCTTC.

The V and J genes are TRBV20-1 and TRBJ2-1; D unclear. V was pared by 5 bases and J by 4 bases, with 18 bases between. Germline CDR1 DFQATT, CDR2 SNEGSKA (reference sequence). The CDR3 contains 15 residues. In DNA form, the CDR3 reads TGCAGTGCTCCACCCGCGGAGCCTAGTTACAATGAGCAGTTCTTC. Translated: CSAPPAEPSYNEQFF.

This clonotype has a handful of counts. The chain combines TRBV7-9 with TRBJ2-7, with D possibly being TRBD1 (6 bases). The CDR3 length is 15 residues. V was pared by 5 bases and J by 2 bases, with 16 bases between. From germline, CDR1 is SEHNR and CDR2 FQNEAQ (reference sequence). CDR3 sequence (DNA): TGTGCCAGCAGCCCGGGTTGGACAGTCACCTACGAGCAGTACTTC. This sequence encodes CASSPGWTVTYEQYF.

This clonotype has only a few counts. The rearrangement uses TRBV28 and TRBJ2-7; 10 bases align to TRBD2. With 4 bases clipped from V and 3 bases from J, the junction kept 9 bases outside the gene matches. This CDR3 contains 16 residues. Germline CDR1 MDHEN, CDR2 SYDVKM. The CDR3 DNA follows: TGTGCCAGCAGTTATATTTTCGGGACTAGCGACTACGAGCAGTACTTC. This codes for CASSYIFGTSDYEQYF.

This clonotype was counted a few times. This chain links TRBV20-1 with TRBJ2-1; D is ambiguous. V was cut by 5 bases and J by 0 bases, with 11 bases left in between. This CDR3 region has 14 residues. Germline V gene sequence: CDR1 DFQATT, CDR2 SNEGSKA (reference sequence). The CDR3 sequence: CSAPGESSYNEQFF. DNA of the CDR3: TGCAGTGCTCCAGGCGAAAGCTCCTACAATGAGCAGTTCTTC.

V and J are TRBV27 and TRBJ1-1; 11 positions agree with TRBD1. Trimming removed 5 bases from V and 4 bases from J; junction bases left unmatched: 12. CDR3 length: 17 residues. The V gene's germline CDR1 is MNHEY and CDR2 SMNVEV (reference sequence). The CDR3 spells CASSPGQGAVVSTEAFF. CDR3 nucleotides: TGTGCCAGCAGTCCCGGACAGGGGGCAGTTGTTAGCACTGAAGCTTTCTTT.

This clonotype was counted only a few times. The chain has TRBV7-9 and TRBJ1-1; 9 nucleotides agree with TRBD1. The CDR3 runs to 14 residues. Unmatched junction bases numbered 3, after V lost 5 bases and J lost 2 bases. In germline, CDR1 is SEHNR, CDR2 FQNEAQ (reference sequence). This CDR3 reads CASSVDRGNTEAFF. For the CDR3, the DNA is TGTGCCAGCAGCGTGGACAGGGGAAACACTGAAGCTTTCTTT.